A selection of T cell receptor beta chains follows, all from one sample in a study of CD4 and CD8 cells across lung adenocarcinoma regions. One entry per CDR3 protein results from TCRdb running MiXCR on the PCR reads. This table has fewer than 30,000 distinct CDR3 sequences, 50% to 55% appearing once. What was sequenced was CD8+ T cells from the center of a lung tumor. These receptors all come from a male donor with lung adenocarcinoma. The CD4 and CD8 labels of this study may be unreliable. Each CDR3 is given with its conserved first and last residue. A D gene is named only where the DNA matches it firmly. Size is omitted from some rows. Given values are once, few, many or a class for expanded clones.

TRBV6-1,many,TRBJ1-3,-,CASRGAGNTIYF,TGTGCCAGCAGAGGGGCTGGAAACACCATATATTTT
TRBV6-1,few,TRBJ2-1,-,CASSANPWGNEQFF,TGTGCCAGCAGTGCGAACCCCTGGGGGAATGAGCAGTTCTTC
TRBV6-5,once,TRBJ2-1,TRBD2,CASSYGTRIGEQFF,TGTGCCAGCAGTTACGGGACTAGGATAGGGGAGCAGTTCTTT
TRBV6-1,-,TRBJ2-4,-,CASRGLGAPDTQYF,TGTGCCAGCAGGGGGCTGGGAGCCCCAGATACGCAGTACTTC
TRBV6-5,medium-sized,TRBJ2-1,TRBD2,CASKKLAGVAYNEQFF,TGTGCCAGCAAAAAACTAGCGGGGGTTGCCTACAATGAGCAGTTCTTC
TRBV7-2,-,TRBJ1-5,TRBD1,CASSWTGGAREPQHF,TGTGCCAGCAGCTGGACAGGGGGGGCAAGGGAGCCCCAGCATTTT
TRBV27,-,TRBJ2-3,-,CASGRDRPKDTQYF,TGTGCCAGCGGCCGAGACAGGCCCAAAGATACGCAGTATTTT
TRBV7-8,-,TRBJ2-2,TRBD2,CASKAQRGSGSSRTGELFF,TGTGCCAGCAAGGCGCAGAGAGGAAGCGGGAGCTCGAGAACCGGGGAGCTGTTTTTT
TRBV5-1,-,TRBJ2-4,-,CASSLGGYSAKDTQYF,TGCGCCAGCAGCTTGGGGGGGTACAGTGCCAAAGATACGCAGTACTTC
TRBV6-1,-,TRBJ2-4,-,CASSEAGLGAENIQYF,TGTGCCAGCAGTGAAGCGGGGCTGGGGGCCGAAAACATTCAGTACTTT
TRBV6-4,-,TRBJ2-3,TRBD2,CAGSGAREPDTQYF,TGTGCGGGCAGTGGGGCGCGGGAGCCAGATACGCAGTATTTT
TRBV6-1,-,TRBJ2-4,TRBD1,CASRETGGAAKNIQYF,TGTGCCAGCAGGGAAACAGGGGGCGCTGCCAAAAACATTCAGTACTTC
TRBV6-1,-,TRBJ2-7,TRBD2,CASSGTRRYEQYF,TGTGCCAGCAGCGGGACTAGGAGGTACGAGCAGTACTTC
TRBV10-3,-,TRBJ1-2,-,CATKGPLQAIF,TGTGCCACCAAAGGGCCACTGCAAGCCATCTTT
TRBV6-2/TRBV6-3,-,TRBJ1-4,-,CASRHNEKLFF,TGTGCCAGCAGACATAATGAAAAACTGTTTTTT
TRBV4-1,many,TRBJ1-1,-,CASSQLRANTEAFF,TGCGCCAGCAGCCAATTAAGGGCGAACACTGAAGCTTTCTTT
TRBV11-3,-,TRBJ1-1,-,CASSLGESSEAFF,TGTGCCAGCAGCTTAGGGGAGAGCTCTGAAGCTTTCTTT
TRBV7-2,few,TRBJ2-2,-,CASSSYSTGELFF,TGTGCCAGCAGCTCCTACAGCACCGGGGAGCTGTTTTTT
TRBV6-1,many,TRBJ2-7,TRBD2,CASSKAGGEQYF,TGTGCCAGCAGCAAAGCGGGGGGCGAGCAGTACTTC
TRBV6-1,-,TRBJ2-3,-,CACREAGAGDGDTQYF,TGTGCCTGCAGGGAAGCCGGGGCAGGGGATGGGGATACGCAGTATTTT
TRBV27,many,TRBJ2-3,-,CASCRTSRGTDTQYF,TGTGCCAGCTGCAGAACCTCTCGGGGAACAGATACGCAGTATTTT
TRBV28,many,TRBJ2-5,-,CASNPAGLQETQYF,TGTGCCAGCAACCCGGCGGGGCTGCAAGAGACCCAGTACTTC
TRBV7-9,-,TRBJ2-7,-,CASSVGGGQVQVQYF,TGTGCCAGCAGCGTAGGTGGGGGCCAGGTTCAAGTGCAGTACTTC
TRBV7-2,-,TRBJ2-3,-,CAGSWAGNTQYF,TGTGCGGGCAGCTGGGCCGGAAACACGCAGTATTTT
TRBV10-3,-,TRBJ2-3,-,CGVTGLTAKDTQYF,TGCGGCGTCACGGGGCTGACAGCCAAAGATACGCAGTATTTC
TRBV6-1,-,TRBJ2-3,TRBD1,CASREAGTGVKDTQYF,TGTGCCAGCCGTGAAGCGGGGACAGGGGTCAAAGATACGCAGTACTTT
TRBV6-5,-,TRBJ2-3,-,CARGSGTGAKDTQYF,TGTGCCCGCGGTTCGGGGACGGGAGCCAAAGATACGCAGTATTTC
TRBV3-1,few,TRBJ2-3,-,CASSQVAGTYTDTQYF,TGTGCCAGCAGCCAAGTAGCCGGGACCTACACAGATACGCAGTATTTT
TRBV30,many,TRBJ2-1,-,CAWSVGRVVYNEQFF,TGTGCCTGGAGTGTCGGCAGGGTGGTCTACAATGAGCAGTTCTTC
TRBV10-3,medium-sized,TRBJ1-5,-,CAIGAGSDQPQHF,TGTGCCATCGGGGCAGGGTCCGATCAGCCCCAGCATTTT
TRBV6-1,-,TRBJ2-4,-,CASSVTGPQYF,TGTGCCAGCAGTGTGACAGGACCCCAGTACTTC
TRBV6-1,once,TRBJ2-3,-,CARGGGGRHTDTQYF,TGTGCCAGGGGGGGCGGGGGCCGACACACAGATACCCAGTATTTC